This T cell receptor beta chain was identified during a study of shared clonotypes between healthy human individuals. The overall study: Donors, aged 18 to 49, were two women and a few men. Researchers assigned three CD4 naive, three CD4 memory, two CD8 naive and one CD8 memory plate to each donor.

Study-wide points: Across subsets, estimated richness was generally greater for naive than for memory populations. In this cohort, only blood was sampled, and tissue repertoires likely differ.

Sequencing used immunoSEQ multiplex PCR; TCRdb keeps in-frame clones, though not all of them. Of hundreds of thousands of clones listed, 74% were seen once; the top ten hold under 2%. Germline lookup yields CDR1 GTSNPN and CDR2 SVGIG (reference sequence). The junction had 10 bases not matched to a gene; V was cut back by 3 bases and J by 2 bases. The CDR3 covers 16 residues. Regarding this clone: Antigen specificity is unknown.

This TCR derives from a woman aged 30 to 39 in good health. The chain links TRBV30 to TRBJ1-2; 9 bases map to TRBD1. Material: memory CD4+ T cells sorted from blood. Subset here: CD45RA-negative fraction. CDR3 nucleotides: TGTGCCTGGAGCGCCCCCGGGACAGGGCTGAACTATGGCTACACCTTC. Protein: CAWSAPGTGLNYGYTF.